This TCR beta chain was sequenced during a study of T cell changes during pregnancy in multiple sclerosis. A single count supports this clone. The V gene end was trimmed by 3 bases and the J gene end by 6 bases; junction bases not matched to a gene: 5. Germline V gene lookup returns CDR1 KGHSH and CDR2 LQKENI. There are 15 residues in the CDR3. Some clones are missing from TCRdb's copy, which holds only in-frame ones; the method was immunoSEQ multiplex PCR. The table lists some 77,000 clones, approximately 92% of them singletons. The chain has TRBV18 and TRBJ1-4; 9 bases are shared with TRBD1. Here the sequenced sample was CD4+ T cells from peripheral blood mononuclear cells, taken before pregnancy. The sequence derives from a female donor with multiple sclerosis, enrolled in a pregnancy study. The CDR3 DNA reads TGTGCCAGCTCACCGGGGACAGGGAAGGATGAAAAACTGTTTTTT. Encoded protein: CASSPGTGKDEKLFF.